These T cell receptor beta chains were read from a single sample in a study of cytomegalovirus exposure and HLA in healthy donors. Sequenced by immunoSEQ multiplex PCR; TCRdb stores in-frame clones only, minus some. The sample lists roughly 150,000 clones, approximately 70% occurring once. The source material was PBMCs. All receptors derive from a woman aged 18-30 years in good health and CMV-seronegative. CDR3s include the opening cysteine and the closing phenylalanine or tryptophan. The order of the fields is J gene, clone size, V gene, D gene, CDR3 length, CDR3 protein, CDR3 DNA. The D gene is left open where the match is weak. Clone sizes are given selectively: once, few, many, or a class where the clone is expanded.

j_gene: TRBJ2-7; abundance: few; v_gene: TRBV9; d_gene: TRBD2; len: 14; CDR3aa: CASSTGGGLDEQYF; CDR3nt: TGTGCCAGCAGCACCGGCGGGGGGCTGGACGAGCAGTACTTC
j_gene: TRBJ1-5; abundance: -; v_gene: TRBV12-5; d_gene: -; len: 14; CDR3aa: CASGGASSNQPQHF; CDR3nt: TGTGCTAGCGGGGGAGCGTCAAGCAATCAGCCCCAGCATTTT
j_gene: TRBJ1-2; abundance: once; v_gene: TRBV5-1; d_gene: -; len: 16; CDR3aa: CASSLESAGNLGGYTF; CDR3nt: TGCGCCAGCAGCTTGGAGTCGGCAGGGAATCTAGGAGGCTACACCTTC
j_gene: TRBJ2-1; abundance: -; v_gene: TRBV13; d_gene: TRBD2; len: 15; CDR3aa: CASSNMGLAARLLFF; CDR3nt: TGTGCCAGCAGCAACATGGGACTAGCGGCCAGACTTCTGTTCTTC
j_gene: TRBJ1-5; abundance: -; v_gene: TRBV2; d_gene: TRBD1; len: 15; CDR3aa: CASRPGTGANQPQHF; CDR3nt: TGTGCCAGCAGACCCGGGACAGGGGCCAATCAGCCCCAGCATTTT
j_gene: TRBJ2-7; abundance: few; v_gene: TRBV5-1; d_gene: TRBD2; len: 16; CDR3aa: CASSLLSRGATYEQYF; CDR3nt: TGCGCCAGCAGCTTGCTCTCGCGGGGGGCAACCTACGAGCAGTACTTC
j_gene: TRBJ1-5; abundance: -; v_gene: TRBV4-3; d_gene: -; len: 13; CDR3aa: CASSLTGNQPQHF; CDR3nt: TGCGCCAGCAGCCTCACGGGGAATCAGCCCCAGCATTTT
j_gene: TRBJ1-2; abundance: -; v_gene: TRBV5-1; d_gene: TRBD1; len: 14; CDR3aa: CASSPAGGSYGYTF; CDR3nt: TGCGCCAGCAGCCCTGCAGGGGGTTCCTATGGCTACACCTTC
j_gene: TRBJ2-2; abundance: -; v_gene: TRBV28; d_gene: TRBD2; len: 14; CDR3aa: CASSPGGGTGELFF; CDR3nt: TGTGCCAGCAGTCCGGGAGGTGGCACCGGGGAGCTGTTTTTT
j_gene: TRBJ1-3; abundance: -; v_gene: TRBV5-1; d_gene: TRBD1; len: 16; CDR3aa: CASSPGQGAVGNTIYF; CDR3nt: TGCGCCAGCAGCCCCGGACAGGGGGCGGTTGGAAACACCATATATTTT
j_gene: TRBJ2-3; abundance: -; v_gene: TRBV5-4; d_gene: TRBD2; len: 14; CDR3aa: CASSRGVSTDTQYF; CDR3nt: TGTGCCAGTAGCCGGGGGGTAAGCACAGATACGCAGTATTTT
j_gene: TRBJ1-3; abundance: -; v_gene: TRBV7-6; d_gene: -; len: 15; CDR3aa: CASSRRWGAGNTIYF; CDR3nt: TGTGCCAGCAGCCGAAGGTGGGGCGCCGGAAACACCATATATTTT
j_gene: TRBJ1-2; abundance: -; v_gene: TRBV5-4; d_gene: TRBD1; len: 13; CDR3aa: CASSLDRGLGYTF; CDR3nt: TGTGCCAGCAGCCTGGACAGGGGTTTAGGCTACACCTTC
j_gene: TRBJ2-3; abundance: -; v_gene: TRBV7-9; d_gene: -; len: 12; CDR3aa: CASSFLRDTQYF; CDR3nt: TGTGCCAGCAGCTTTTTGAGAGATACGCAGTATTTT
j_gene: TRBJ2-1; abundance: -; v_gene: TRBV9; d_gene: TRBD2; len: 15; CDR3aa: CASSVSGSLTNEQFF; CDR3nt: TGTGCCAGCAGCGTAAGCGGGAGCCTTACGAATGAGCAGTTCTTC
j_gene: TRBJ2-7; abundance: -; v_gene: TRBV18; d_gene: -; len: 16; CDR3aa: CASSPAGGSGSYEQYF; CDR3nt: TGTGCCAGCTCACCTGCCGGTGGTTCGGGGTCCTACGAGCAGTACTTC
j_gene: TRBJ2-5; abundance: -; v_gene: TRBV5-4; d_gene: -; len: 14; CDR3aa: CASKLGEVSETQYF; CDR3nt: TGTGCCAGCAAATTGGGGGAGGTATCAGAGACCCAGTACTTC
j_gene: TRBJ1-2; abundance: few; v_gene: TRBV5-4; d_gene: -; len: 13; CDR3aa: CASSLDRGYGYTF; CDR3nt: TGTGCCAGCAGCTTGGATAGGGGCTATGGCTACACCTTC
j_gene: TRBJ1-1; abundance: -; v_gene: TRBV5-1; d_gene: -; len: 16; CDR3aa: CASSLQSAAAGTEAFF; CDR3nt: TGCGCCAGCAGCTTGCAGAGCGCAGCGGCGGGGACTGAAGCTTTCTTT
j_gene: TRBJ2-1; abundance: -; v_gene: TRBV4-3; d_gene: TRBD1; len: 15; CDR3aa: CASSQDKDRGREQFF; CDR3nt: TGCGCCAGCAGCCAAGATAAGGACAGGGGGCGTGAGCAGTTCTTC
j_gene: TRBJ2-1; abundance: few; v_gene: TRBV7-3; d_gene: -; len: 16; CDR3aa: CASSLTGTYSYNEQFF; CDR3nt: TGTGCCAGCAGCTTGACCGGGACTTACTCCTACAATGAGCAGTTCTTC
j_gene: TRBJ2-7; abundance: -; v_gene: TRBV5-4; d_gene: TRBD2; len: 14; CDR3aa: CASGQGGVLYEQYF; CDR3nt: TGTGCCAGCGGCCAGGGAGGGGTTCTCTACGAGCAGTACTTC
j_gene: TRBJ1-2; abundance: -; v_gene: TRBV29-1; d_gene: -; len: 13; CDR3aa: CSVEGDSNYGYTF; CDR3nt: TGCAGCGTTGAAGGGGACTCAAACTATGGCTACACCTTC
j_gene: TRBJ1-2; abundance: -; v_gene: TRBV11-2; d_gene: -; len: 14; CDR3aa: CASSLDQGAYGYTF; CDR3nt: TGTGCCAGCAGCTTAGATCAAGGGGCCTATGGCTACACCTTC
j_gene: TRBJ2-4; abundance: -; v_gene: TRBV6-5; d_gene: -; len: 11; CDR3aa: CASSSVNIQYF; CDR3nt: TGTGCCAGCAGTTCCGTTAACATTCAGTACTTC
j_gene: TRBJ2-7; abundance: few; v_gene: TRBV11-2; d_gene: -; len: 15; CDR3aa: CASSLRDTGEYEQYF; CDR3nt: TGTGCCAGCAGCCTCCGGGACACGGGCGAATACGAGCAGTACTTC
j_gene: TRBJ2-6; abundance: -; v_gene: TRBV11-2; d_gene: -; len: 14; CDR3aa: CASSLDRGANVLTF; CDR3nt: TGTGCCAGCAGCTTAGATCGTGGGGCCAACGTCCTGACTTTC
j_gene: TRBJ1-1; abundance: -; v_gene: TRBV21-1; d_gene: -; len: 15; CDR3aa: CASNKRTGFFTEAFF; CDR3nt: TGTGCCAGCAACAAGCGGACAGGGTTTTTCACTGAAGCTTTCTTT
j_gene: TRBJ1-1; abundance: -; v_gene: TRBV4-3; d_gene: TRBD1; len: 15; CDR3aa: CASSQAGTGDTEAFF; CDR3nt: TGCGCCAGCAGCCAAGCTGGGACAGGGGACACTGAAGCTTTCTTT
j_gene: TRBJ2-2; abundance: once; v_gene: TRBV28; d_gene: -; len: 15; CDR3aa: CASSVPTGLTGELFF; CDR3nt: TGTGCCAGCAGTGTACCCACAGGGCTAACCGGGGAGCTGTTTTTT
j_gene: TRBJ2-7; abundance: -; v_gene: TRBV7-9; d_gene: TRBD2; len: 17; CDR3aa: CASSSSYERGGMDEQYF; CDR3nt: TGTGCCAGCAGCTCCTCTTATGAGCGGGGGGGGATGGACGAGCAGTACTTC
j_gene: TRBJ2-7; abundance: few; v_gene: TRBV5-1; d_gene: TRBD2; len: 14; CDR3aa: CASSFGLAGGEQYF; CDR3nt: TGCGCCAGCAGCTTTGGACTAGCGGGGGGCGAGCAGTACTTC
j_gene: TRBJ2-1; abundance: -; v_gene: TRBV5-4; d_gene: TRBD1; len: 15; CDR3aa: CASSLDQGARNEQFF; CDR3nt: TGTGCCAGCAGCTTGGATCAGGGGGCACGCAATGAGCAGTTCTTC
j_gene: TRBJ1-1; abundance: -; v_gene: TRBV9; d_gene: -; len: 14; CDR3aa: CASSVGQKNTEAFF; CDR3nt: TGTGCCAGCAGCGTAGGGCAGAAGAACACTGAAGCTTTCTTT
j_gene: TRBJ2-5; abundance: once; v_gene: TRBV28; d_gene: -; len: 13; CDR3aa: CASSLVAQETQYF; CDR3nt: TGTGCCAGCAGTTTAGTAGCGCAAGAGACCCAGTACTTC
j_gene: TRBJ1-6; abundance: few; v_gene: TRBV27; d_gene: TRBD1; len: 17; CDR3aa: CASSSPSPGQDSSPLHF; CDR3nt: TGTGCCAGCAGTTCCCCATCCCCGGGACAGGACAGTTCACCCCTCCACTTT
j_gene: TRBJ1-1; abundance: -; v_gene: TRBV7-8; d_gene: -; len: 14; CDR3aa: CASRPGGVNTEAFF; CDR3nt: TGTGCCAGCAGGCCGGGGGGGGTCAACACTGAAGCTTTCTTT
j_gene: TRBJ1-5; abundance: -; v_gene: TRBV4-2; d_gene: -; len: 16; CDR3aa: CASSQEFAGYNQPQHF; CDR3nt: TGTGCCAGCAGCCAAGAGTTTGCGGGGTACAATCAGCCCCAGCATTTT
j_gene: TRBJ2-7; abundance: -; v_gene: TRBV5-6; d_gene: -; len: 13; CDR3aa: CASSLGRDYEQYF; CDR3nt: TGTGCCAGCAGCTTGGGCAGGGACTACGAGCAGTACTTC